The clone carrying this TCR beta chain was found once. This sample is part of a study of blood T cell repertoires in COVID-19. The CDR3 has 16 residues. Germline CDR1 PRHDT, CDR2 FYEKMQ (reference sequence). V shed 4 bases, J shed 1 base, and the junction held 4 bases outside the gene matches. The assay was immunoSEQ multiplex PCR, and TCRdb's table has in-frame clones only and misses some. The sample consists of roughly 350,000 clones, about nine tenths of them appearing once. The V call is TRBV13, the J call TRBJ2-3; TRBD2 matches at 11 bases. This TCR was sampled from a woman in her sixties or seventies with COVID-19, enrolled during active disease. Sequencing was done on a sample of peripheral blood. CDR3 loop: CASSSLTSGGTDTQYF. In DNA form, the CDR3 reads TGTGCCAGCAGCTCCCTGACTAGCGGGGGCACAGATACGCAGTATTTT.